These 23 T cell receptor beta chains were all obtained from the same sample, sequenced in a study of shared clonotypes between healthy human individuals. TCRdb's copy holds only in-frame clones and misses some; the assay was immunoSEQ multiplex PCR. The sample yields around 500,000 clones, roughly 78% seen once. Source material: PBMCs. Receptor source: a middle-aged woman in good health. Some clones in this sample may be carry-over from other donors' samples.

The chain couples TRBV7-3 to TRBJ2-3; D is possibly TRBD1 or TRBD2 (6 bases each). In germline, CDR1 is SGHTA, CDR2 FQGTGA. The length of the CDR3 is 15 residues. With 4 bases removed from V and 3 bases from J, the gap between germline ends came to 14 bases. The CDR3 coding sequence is TGTGCCAGCAGCTGGGACGGAGGGGGAACAGATACGCAGTATTTT. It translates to CASSWDGGGTDTQYF.

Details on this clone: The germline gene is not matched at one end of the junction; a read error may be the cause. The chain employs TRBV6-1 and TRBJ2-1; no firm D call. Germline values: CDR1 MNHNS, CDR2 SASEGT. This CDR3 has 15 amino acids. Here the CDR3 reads CASSEGPRSYNEQFF. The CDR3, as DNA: TGTGCCAGCAGCGAAGGACCCCGCTCCTACAATGAGCAGTTCTTC.

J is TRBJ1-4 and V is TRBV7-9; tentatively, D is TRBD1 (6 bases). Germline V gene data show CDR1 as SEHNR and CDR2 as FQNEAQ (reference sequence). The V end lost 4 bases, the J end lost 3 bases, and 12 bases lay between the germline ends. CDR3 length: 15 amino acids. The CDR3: CASSWGGLANEKLFF. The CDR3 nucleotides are TGTGCCAGCAGCTGGGGGGGCCTGGCTAATGAAAAACTGTTTTTT.

The CDR3 protein is CACGGGRAGTDTQYF. The CDR3 nucleotides read TGTGCCTGTGGGGGCGGGAGGGCCGGCACAGATACGCAGTATTTT. The chain carries TRBV30 and TRBJ2-3; TRBD2 matches 9 bases. V dropped 6 bases and J dropped 1; count of bases not matched to a gene: 8. The CDR3 covers 15 residues. Germline assignment: CDR1 GTSNPN and CDR2 SVGIG (reference sequence).

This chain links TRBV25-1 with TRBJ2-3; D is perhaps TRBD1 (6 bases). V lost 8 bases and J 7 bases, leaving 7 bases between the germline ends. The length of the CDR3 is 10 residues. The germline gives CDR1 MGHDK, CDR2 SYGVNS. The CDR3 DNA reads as TGTGCCAGCGGGACAAATACGCAGTATTTT. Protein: CASGTNTQYF.

The DNA for the CDR3 is TGTGCCAGCAGCCGGAGGACAGGGGGCTACAATGAGCAGTTCTTC. Protein: CASSRRTGGYNEQFF. The rearrangement links TRBV5-4 to TRBJ2-1; TRBD1 matches at 10 bases. Germline values: CDR1 SGHNT, CDR2 YYREEE (reference sequence). With 4 bases clipped from V and 3 bases from J, the junction kept 4 bases outside the gene matches. The CDR3 is 15 residues long.

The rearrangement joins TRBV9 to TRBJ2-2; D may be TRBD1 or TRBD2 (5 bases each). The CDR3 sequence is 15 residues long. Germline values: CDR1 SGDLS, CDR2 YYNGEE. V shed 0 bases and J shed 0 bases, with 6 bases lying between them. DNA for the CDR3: TGTGCCAGCAGCGTAGGGGACCCGAACACCGGGGAGCTGTTTTTT. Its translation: CASSVGDPNTGELFF.

The CDR3 is CASSGYRVGYTF. The CDR3 DNA is TGTGCCAGCAGCGGCTACAGGGTTGGCTACACCTTC. V gene TRBV9 combines with J gene TRBJ1-2; D might be TRBD1 (6 bases). V lost 3 bases and J lost 7, with 10 bases in between. Germline values: CDR1 SGDLS, CDR2 YYNGEE. This CDR3 contains 12 residues.

The CDR3 sequence is CASSIPRAGANVLTF. In DNA form, the CDR3 reads TGTGCCAGTAGTATCCCAAGGGCTGGGGCCAACGTCCTGACTTTC. This chain links TRBV19 with TRBJ2-6; no reliable D call. Germline assignment: CDR1 LNHDA and CDR2 SQIVND (reference sequence). With 3 bases removed from V and 2 bases from J, the gap between germline ends came to 8 bases. This CDR3 has 15 residues.

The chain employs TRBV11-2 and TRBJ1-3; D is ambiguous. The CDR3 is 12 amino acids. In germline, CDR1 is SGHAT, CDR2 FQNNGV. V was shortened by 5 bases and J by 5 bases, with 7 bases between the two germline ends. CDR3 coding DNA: TGTGCCAGCAGCCCCAGGAGAAACACCATATATTTT. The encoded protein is CASSPRRNTIYF.

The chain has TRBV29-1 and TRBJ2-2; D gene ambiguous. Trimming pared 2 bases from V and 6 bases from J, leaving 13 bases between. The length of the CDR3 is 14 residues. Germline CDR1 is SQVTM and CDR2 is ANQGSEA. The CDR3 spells CSVEIARTAGELFF. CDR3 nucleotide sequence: TGCAGCGTTGAAATTGCCAGAACCGCCGGGGAGCTGTTTTTT.

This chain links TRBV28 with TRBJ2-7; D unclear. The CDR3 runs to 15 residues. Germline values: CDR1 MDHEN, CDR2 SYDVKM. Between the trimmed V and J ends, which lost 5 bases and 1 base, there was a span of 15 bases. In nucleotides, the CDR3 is TGTGCCAGCAGTGGGCGGTGGGAACCATCCTACGAGCAGTACTTC. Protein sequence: CASSGRWEPSYEQYF. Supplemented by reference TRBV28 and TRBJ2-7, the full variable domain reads DVKVTQSSRYLVKRTGEKVFLECVQDMDHENMFWYRQDPGLGLRLIYFSYDVKMKEKGDIPEGYSVSREKKERFSLILESASTNQTSMYLCASSGRWEPSYEQYFGPGTRLTVT.

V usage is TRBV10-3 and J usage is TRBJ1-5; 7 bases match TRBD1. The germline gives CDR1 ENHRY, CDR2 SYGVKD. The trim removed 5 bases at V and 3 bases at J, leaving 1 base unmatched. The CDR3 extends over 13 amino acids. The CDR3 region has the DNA TGTGCCATCAGTACAGGGGACAATCAGCCCCAGCATTTT. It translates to CAISTGDNQPQHF.

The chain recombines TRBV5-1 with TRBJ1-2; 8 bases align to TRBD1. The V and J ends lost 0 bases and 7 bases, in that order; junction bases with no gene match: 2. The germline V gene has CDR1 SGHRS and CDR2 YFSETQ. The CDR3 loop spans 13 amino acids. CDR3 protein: CASSLDRGFGYTF. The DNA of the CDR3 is TGCGCCAGCAGCTTGGACAGGGGGTTTGGCTACACCTTC.

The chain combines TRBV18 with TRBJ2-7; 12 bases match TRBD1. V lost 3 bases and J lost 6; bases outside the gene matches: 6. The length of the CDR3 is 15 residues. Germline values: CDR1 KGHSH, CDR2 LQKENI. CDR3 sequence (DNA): TGTGCCAGCTCACCGGGACAGGGGGCAGTGGGCGAGCAGTACTTC. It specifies CASSPGQGAVGEQYF.

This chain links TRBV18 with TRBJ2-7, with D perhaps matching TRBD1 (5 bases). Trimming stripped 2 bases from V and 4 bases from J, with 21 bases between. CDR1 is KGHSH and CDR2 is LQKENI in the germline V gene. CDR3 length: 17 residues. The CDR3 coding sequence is TGTGCCAGCTCACCAAGGCCCACAGGCCCTCTAGAATACGAGCAGTACTTC. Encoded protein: CASSPRPTGPLEYEQYF.

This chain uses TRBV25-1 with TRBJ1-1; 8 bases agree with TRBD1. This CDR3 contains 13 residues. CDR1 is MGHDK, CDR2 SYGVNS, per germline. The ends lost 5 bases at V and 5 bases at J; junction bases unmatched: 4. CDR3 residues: CASSSTGGTEAFF. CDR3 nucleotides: TGTGCCAGCAGTAGTACAGGGGGGACTGAAGCTTTCTTT.

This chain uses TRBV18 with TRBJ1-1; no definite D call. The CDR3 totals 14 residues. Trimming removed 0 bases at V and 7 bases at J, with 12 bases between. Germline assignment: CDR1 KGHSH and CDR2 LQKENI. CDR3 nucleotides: TGTGCCAGCTCACCACCACTGGGCGGTGATGAAGCTTTCTTT. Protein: CASSPPLGGDEAFF.

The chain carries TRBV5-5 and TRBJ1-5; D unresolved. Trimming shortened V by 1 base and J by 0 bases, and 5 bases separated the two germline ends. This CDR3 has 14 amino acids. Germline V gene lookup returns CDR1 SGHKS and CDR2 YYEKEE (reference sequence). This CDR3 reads CASSLLGSNQPQHF. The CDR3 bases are TGTGCCAGCAGCTTGTTGGGTAGCAATCAGCCCCAGCATTTT.

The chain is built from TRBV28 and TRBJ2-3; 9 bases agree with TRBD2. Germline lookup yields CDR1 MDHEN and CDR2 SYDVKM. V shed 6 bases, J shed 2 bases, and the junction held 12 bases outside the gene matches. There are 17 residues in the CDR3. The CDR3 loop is CASSRGPSGRSTDTQYF. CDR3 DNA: TGTGCCAGCAGCCGAGGTCCAAGCGGGAGGTCCACAGATACGCAGTATTTT.

The CDR3 bases are TGCGCCAGCAGCCTGGGGGACGCCTCAACTAATGAAAAACTGTTTTTT. It codes for CASSLGDASTNEKLFF. The rearrangement joins TRBV5-1 to TRBJ1-4, with D possibly matching TRBD1 (5 bases). CDR3 length equals 16 residues. The germline CDR1 and CDR2 sequences are SGHRS and YFSETQ. Trimming took off 4 bases at V and 0 bases at J, with 13 bases between the two ends.

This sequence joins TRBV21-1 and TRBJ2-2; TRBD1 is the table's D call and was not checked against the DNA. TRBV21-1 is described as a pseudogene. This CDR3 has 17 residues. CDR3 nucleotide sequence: TGTGCCAGCAGCAAGGAGACAGATATCCAAGGGGTCGGGGAGCTGTTTTTT. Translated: CASSKETDIQGVGELFF.

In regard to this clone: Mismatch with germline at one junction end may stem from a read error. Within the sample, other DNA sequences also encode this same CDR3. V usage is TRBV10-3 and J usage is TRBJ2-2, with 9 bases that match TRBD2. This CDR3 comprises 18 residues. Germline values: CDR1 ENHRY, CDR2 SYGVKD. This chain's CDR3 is CAISEGGRASGNRGELFF. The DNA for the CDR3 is TGTGCCATCAGTGAAGGGGGGCGGGCTAGCGGGAATCGCGGGGAGCTGTTCTTT.